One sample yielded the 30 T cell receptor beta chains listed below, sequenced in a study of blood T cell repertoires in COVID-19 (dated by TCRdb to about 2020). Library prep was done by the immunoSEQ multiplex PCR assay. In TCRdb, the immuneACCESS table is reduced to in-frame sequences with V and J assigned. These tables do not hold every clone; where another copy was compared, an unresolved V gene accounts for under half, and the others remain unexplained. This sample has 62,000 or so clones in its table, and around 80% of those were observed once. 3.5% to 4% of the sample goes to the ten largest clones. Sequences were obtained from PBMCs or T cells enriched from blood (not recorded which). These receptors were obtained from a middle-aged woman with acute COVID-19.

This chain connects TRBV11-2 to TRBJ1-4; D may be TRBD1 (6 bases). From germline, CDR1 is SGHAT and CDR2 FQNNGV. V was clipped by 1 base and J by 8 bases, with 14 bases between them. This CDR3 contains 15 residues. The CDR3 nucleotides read TGTGCCAGCAGCTTAGTTTTGGGGGCAGTAGAAAAACTGTTTTTT. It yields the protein CASSLVLGAVEKLFF.

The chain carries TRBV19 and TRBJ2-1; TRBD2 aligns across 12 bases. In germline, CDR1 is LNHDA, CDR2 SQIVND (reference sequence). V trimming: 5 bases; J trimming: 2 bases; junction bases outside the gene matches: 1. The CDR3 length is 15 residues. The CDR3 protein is CASSLAGGAYNEQFF. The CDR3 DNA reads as TGTGCCAGTAGTCTAGCGGGAGGGGCCTACAATGAGCAGTTCTTC.

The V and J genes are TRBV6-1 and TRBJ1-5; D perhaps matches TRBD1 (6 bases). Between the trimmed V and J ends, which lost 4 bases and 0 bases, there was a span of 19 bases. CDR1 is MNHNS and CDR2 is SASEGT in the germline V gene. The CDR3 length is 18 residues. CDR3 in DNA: TGTGCCAGCAGTGCTCCCGCGGGGGGCCGGTATAGCAATCAGCCCCAGCATTTT. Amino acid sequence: CASSAPAGGRYSNQPQHF.

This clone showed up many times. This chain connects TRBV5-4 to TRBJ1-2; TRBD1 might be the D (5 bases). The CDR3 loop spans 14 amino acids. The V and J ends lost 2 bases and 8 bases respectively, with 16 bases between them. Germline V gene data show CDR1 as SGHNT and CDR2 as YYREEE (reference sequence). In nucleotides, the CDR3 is TGTGCCAGCAGCTTTGAGACAGACATCGGGGGCTACACCTTC. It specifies CASSFETDIGGYTF.

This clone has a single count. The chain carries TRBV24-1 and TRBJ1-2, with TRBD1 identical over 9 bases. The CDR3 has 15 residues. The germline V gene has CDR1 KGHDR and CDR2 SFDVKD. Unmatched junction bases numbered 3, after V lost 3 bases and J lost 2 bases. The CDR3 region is CATSDAGQGNYGYTF. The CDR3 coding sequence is TGTGCCACCAGTGATGCGGGACAGGGAAACTATGGCTACACCTTC.

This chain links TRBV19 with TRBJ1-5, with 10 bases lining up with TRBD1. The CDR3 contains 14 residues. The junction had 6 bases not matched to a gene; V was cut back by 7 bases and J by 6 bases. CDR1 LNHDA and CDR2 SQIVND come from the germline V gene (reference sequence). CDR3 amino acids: CASNRQGARQPQHF. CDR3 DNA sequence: TGTGCCAGTAACCGACAGGGGGCTCGTCAGCCCCAGCATTTT.

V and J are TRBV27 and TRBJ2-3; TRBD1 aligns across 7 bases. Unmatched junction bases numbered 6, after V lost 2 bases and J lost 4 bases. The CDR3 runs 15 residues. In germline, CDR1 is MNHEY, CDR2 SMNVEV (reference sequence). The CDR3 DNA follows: TGTGCCAGCAGTTTAAGGGGGCCTAGGCCAGATACGCAGTATTTT. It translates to CASSLRGPRPDTQYF.

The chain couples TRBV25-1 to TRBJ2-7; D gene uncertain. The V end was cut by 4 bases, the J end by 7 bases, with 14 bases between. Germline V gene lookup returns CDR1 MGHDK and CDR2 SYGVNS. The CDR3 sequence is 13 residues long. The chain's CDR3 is CASSGLLFREQYF. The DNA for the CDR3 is TGTGCCAGCAGTGGTCTCCTCTTCCGGGAGCAGTACTTC.

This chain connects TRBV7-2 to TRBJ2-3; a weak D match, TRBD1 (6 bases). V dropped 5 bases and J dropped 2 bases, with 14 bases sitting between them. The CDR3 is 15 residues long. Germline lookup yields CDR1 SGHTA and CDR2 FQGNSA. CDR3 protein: CASSPGVHPTDTQYF. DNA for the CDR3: TGTGCCAGCAGCCCAGGGGTCCATCCCACAGATACGCAGTATTTT.

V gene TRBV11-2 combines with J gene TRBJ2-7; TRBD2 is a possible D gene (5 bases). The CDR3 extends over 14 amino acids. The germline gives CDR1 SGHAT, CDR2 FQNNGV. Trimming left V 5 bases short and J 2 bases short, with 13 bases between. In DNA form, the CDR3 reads TGTGCCAGCAGCCCATCGGGCGGGCCCTACGAGCAGTACTTC. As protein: CASSPSGGPYEQYF.

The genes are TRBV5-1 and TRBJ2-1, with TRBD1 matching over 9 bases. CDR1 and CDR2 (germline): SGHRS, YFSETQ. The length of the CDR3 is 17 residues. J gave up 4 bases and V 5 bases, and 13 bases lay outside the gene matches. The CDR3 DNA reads TGCGCCAGCAGTTACCTCCCTCCGGGACAGGGTTACAATGAGCAGTTCTTC. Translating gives CASSYLPPGQGYNEQFF.

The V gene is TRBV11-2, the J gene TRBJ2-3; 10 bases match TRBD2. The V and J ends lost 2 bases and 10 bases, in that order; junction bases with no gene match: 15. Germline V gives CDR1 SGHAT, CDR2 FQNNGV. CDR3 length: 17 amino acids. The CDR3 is CASSLTGTSAGLEAQYF. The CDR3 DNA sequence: TGTGCCAGCAGCTTAACCGGGACTAGCGCGGGCTTAGAGGCGCAGTATTTT.

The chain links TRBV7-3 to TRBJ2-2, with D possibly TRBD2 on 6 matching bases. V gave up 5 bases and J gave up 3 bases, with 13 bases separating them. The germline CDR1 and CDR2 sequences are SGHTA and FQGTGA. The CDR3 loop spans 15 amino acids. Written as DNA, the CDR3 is TGTGCCAGCAGCGACGGGAGTTGGTACACCGGGGAGCTGTTTTTT. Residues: CASSDGSWYTGELFF.

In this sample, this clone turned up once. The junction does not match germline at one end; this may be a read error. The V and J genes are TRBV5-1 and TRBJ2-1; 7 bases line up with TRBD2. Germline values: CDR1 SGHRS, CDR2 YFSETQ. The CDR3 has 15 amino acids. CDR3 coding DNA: TGCGCCAGCAGCCCTCTGACTAGCTCCCACAATGAGCAGTTCTTC. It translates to CASSPLTSSHNEQFF.

In nucleotides, the CDR3 is TGTGCCAGCAGCTTAGGAGGGTCGGTAAATTCACCCCTCCACTTT. The encoded protein is CASSLGGSVNSPLHF. The V gene is TRBV7-2, the J gene TRBJ1-6; D is uncertain. The V end was cut by 1 base, the J end by 7 bases, with 11 bases between. Germline-derived CDR1 and CDR2 are SGHTA and FQGNSA. The CDR3 contains 15 residues.

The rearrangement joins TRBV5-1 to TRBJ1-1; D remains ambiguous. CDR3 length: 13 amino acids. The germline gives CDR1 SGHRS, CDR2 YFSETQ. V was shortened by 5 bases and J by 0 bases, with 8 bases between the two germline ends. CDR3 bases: TGCGCCAGCAGTTCACAGTTGAACACTGAAGCTTTCTTT. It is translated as CASSSQLNTEAFF.

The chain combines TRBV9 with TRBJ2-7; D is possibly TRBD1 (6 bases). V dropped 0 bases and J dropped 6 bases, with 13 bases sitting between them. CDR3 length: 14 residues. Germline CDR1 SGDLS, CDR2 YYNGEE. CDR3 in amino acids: CASSVGDNRVEQYF. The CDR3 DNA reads TGTGCCAGCAGCGTAGGAGATAACAGGGTCGAGCAGTACTTC.

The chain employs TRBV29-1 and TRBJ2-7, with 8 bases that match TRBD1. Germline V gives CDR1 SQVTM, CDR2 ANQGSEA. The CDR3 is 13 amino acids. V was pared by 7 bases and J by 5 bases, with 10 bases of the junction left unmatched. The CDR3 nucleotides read TGCAGCGCTGTCTTGGACAGGGCCAACGAGCAGTACTTC. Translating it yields CSAVLDRANEQYF.

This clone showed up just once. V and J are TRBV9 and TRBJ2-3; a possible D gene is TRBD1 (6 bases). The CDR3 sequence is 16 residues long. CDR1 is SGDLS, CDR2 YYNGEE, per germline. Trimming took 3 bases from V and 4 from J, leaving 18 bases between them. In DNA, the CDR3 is TGTGCCAGCAGCGGCCTAGGGGGACGAGGGGCAGATACGCAGTATTTT. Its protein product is CASSGLGGRGADTQYF.

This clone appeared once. The chain's CDR3 is CASTASGTPYTEAFF. The CDR3 bases are TGTGCCAGCACCGCATCTGGGACACCCTACACTGAAGCTTTCTTT. This chain joins TRBV28 and TRBJ1-1, with a weak D call TRBD1 (6 bases). The CDR3 is 15 amino acids. Germline CDR1 is MDHEN and CDR2 is SYDVKM. The ends were cut back, 7 bases at V and 3 bases at J, with 18 bases in the middle.

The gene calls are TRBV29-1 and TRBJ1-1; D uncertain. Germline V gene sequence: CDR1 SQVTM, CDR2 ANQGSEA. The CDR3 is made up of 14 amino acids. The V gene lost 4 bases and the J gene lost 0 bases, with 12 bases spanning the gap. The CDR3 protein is CSVALPMMNTEAFF. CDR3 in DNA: TGCAGCGTTGCTCTGCCTATGATGAACACTGAAGCTTTCTTT.

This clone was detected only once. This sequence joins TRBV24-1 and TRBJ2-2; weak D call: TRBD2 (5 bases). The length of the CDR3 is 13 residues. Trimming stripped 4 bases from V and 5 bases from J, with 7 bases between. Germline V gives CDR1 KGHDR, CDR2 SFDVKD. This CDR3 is CATSETGTGELFF. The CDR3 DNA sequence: TGTGCCACCAGTGAGACGGGGACCGGGGAGCTGTTTTTT.

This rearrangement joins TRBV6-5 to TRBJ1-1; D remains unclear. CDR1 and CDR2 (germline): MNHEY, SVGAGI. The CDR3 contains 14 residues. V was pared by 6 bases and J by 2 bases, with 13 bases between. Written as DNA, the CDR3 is TGTGCCAGCAGCCCCTTCGGGTACAACACTGAAGCTTTCTTT. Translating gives CASSPFGYNTEAFF.

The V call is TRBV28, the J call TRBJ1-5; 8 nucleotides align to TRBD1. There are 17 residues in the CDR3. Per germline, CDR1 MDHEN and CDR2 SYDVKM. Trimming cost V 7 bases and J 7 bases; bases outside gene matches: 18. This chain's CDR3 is CASNLWDRRNLGQPQHF. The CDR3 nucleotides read TGTGCCAGCAACCTCTGGGACAGGCGCAATTTGGGCCAGCCCCAGCATTTT.

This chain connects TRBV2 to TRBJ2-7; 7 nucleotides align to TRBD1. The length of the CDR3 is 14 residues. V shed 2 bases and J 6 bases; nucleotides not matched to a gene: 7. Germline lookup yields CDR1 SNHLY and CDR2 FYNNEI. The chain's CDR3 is CASSERQGVSEQYF. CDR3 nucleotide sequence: TGTGCCAGCAGTGAAAGGCAGGGGGTGTCCGAGCAGTACTTC.

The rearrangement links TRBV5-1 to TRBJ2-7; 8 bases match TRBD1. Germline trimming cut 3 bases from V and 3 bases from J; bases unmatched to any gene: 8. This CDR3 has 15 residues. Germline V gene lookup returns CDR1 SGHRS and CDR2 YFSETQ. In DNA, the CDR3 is TGCGCCAGCAGCTATTCAGGACAGGGCCACTACGAGCAGTACTTC. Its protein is CASSYSGQGHYEQYF.

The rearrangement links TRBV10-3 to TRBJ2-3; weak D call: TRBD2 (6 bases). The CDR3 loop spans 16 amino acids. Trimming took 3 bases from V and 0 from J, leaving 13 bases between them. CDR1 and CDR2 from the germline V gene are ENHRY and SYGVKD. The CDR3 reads CAISDGRGFSTDTQYF. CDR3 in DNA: TGTGCCATCAGTGACGGACGGGGGTTTAGCACAGATACGCAGTATTTT.

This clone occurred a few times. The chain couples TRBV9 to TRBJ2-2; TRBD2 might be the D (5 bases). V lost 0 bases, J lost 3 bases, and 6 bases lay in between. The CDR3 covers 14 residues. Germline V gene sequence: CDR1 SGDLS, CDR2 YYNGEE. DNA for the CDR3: TGTGCCAGCAGCGTAGGGACTTACACCGGGGAGCTGTTTTTT. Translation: CASSVGTYTGELFF.

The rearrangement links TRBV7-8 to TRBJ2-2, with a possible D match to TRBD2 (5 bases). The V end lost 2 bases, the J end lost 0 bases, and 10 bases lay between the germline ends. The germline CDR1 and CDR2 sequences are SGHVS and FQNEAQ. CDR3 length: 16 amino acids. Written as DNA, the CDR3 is TGTGCCAGCAGCTTACTAGCTCAACCGAACACCGGGGAGCTGTTTTTT. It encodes CASSLLAQPNTGELFF.

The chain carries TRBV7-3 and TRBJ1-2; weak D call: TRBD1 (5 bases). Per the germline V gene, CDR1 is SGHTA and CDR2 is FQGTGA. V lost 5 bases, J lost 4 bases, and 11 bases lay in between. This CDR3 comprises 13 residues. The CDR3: CASSEFQGYGYTF. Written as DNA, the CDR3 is TGTGCCAGCAGCGAATTTCAGGGCTATGGCTACACCTTC.